The rows below give T cell receptor beta chains drawn from one sample of a study of CD8+ T cells in alopecia areata. The protocol was immunoSEQ multiplex PCR, while the TCRdb copy is restricted to in-frame clones and leaves out a portion. The sample has some 170,000 clones; around 71% are singletons. Here the sequenced sample was CD8+ T cells sorted from blood, taken at week 0. The receptors here all came from a human donor with alopecia areata. Both conserved end residues are part of each CDR3. D genes are given only for firm matches. Only part of the rows carry a size: once, few, many, or a class if the clone is expanded.

length	D	V	size	J	CDR3	DNA
17	TRBD2	TRBV9	NA	TRBJ2-3	CASSGTLAGAPTDTQYF	TGTGCCAGCAGCGGCACACTAGCGGGGGCCCCCACAGATACGCAGTATTTT
15	TRBD1	TRBV13	NA	TRBJ2-7	CASSGTGGPSYEQYF	TGTGCCAGCTCCGGGACAGGGGGCCCATCCTACGAGCAGTACTTC
14	TRBD1	TRBV29-1	NA	TRBJ2-1	CSVEYRDRAGEQFF	TGCAGCGTTGAATACCGGGACAGGGCCGGTGAGCAGTTCTTC
15	NA	TRBV4-2	NA	TRBJ2-3	CASSQESRGADTQYF	TGTGCCAGCAGCCAAGAGTCCAGGGGGGCAGATACGCAGTATTTT
14	NA	TRBV13	NA	TRBJ1-5	CASSFGRVNQPQHF	TGTGCCAGCAGCTTCGGGAGAGTAAATCAGCCCCAGCATTTT
10	NA	TRBV7-9	NA	TRBJ2-3	CASGTDTQYF	TGTGCCAGTGGGACAGATACGCAGTATTTT
15	TRBD2	TRBV5-1	once	TRBJ2-3	CASSSPTSEQHTQYF	TGCGCCAGCAGCTCCCCCACTAGCGAGCAGCACACGCAGTATTTT
13	NA	TRBV5-1	NA	TRBJ1-1	CASTPDGLTEAFF	TGCGCCAGCACCCCGGACGGGTTAACTGAAGCTTTCTTT
18	TRBD2	TRBV7-9	NA	TRBJ2-1	CASSISRALREGHNEQFF	TGTGCCAGCAGCATCAGCCGAGCACTCCGGGAGGGACACAATGAGCAGTTCTTC
15	NA	TRBV6-6	NA	TRBJ1-4	CASSPRDGDNEKLFF	TGTGCCAGCAGCCCCCGGGACGGTGATAATGAAAAACTGTTTTTT
13	NA	TRBV7-2	few	TRBJ2-3	CASSSPPADTQYF	TGTGCCAGCAGTTCCCCCCCAGCGGATACGCAGTATTTT
12	NA	TRBV5-6	once	TRBJ1-1	CASSRSAAEAFF	TGTGCCAGCAGCAGAAGTGCGGCTGAAGCTTTCTTT